The 31 T cell receptor beta chains below were found in one sample sequenced in a study of CD8+CD57+ T cells in acquired aplastic anemia. TCR beta VDJ combinations and CDR3 sequences were profiled from genomic DNA. TCRdb re-called the reads through MiXCR, storing one row per CDR3 protein. The sample yields about 190,000 distinct CDR3 sequences, under 70% seen once. The sample taken for sequencing was sorted CD4+, CD8+, or CD8+CD57+ T cells (not recorded which) from PBMCs. Source of these receptors: a human donor with severe aplastic anemia or a healthy control (not recorded which).

V and J are TRBV7-2 and TRBJ2-3; a possible D gene is TRBD2 (6 bases). The V gene's germline CDR1 is SGHTA and CDR2 FQGNSA. V was pared by 6 bases and J by 3 bases, with 13 bases between. CDR3 length: 14 residues. The CDR3 coding sequence is TGTGCCAGCAGTTTTGTAGCGGCGACAGATACGCAGTATTTT. Its protein product is CASSFVAATDTQYF.

V usage is TRBV29-1 and J usage is TRBJ1-1; D is possibly TRBD1 (5 bases). The germline V gene has CDR1 SQVTM and CDR2 ANQGSEA. V was shortened by 1 base and J by 2 bases, with 8 bases between the two germline ends. CDR3 length: 13 residues. Here the CDR3 reads CSVEGQHNTEAFF. The CDR3 region has the DNA TGCAGCGTTGAAGGACAGCACAACACTGAAGCTTTCTTT. The full variable domain, rest sourced from reference TRBV29-1 and TRBJ1-1, is SAVISQKPSRDICQRGTSLTIQCQVDSQVTMMFWYRQQPGQSLTLIATANQGSEATYESGFVIDKFPISRPNLTFSTLTVSNMSPEDSSIYLCSVEGQHNTEAFFGQGTRLTVV.

The genes are TRBV7-3 and TRBJ1-2; weak D call: TRBD1 (6 bases). This CDR3 spans 12 amino acids. Germline assignment: CDR1 SGHTA and CDR2 FQGTGA. V was shortened by 6 bases and J by 7 bases, with 12 bases between the two germline ends. The CDR3 sequence is CASRVGAGGYTF. The CDR3 DNA reads as TGTGCCAGCAGGGTGGGGGCTGGTGGCTACACCTTC. Using reference TRBV7-3 and TRBJ1-2 for the parts outside the CDR3, the full variable domain is GAGVSQTPSNKVTEKGKYVELRCDPISGHTALYWYRQSLGQGPEFLIYFQGTGAADDSGLPNDRFFAVRPEGSVSTLKIQRTERGDSAVYLCASRVGAGGYTFGSGTRLTVV.

The rearrangement joins TRBV24-1 to TRBJ2-7; 8 positions match TRBD1. Losses at the gene ends were 11 bases for V and 2 bases for J; bases not matched to a gene: 13. The CDR3 contains 15 residues. In germline, CDR1 is KGHDR, CDR2 SFDVKD. CDR3 protein: CASSQGTGYPYEQYF. The CDR3 DNA reads as TGTGCCAGCAGCCAAGGGACAGGCTACCCCTACGAGCAGTACTTC.

This clonotype was observed at least ten times. The V call is TRBV2, the J call TRBJ2-3; no clear D gene. Trimming removed 5 bases from V and 0 bases from J, with 9 bases in between. Germline assignment: CDR1 SNHLY and CDR2 FYNNEI. The CDR3 spans 14 residues. This CDR3 reads CASSYPPSTDTQYF. For the CDR3, the DNA is TGTGCCAGCAGTTACCCCCCAAGCACAGATACGCAGTATTTT. The whole variable domain, filled in from reference TRBV2 and TRBJ2-3, reads EPEVTQTPSHQVTQMGQEVILRCVPISNHLYFYWYRQILGQKVEFLVSFYNNEISEKSEIFDDQFSVERPDGSNFTLKIRSTKLEDSAMYFCASSYPPSTDTQYFGPGTRLTVL.

This clonotype has just a few counts. This rearrangement joins TRBV29-1 to TRBJ1-2; D uncertain. This CDR3 has 13 residues. CDR1 is SQVTM and CDR2 is ANQGSEA in the germline V gene. Trimming removed 3 bases from V and 2 bases from J, with 10 bases in between. CDR3 region: CSVEGPTNYGYTF. The CDR3 nucleotides read TGCAGCGTTGAGGGTCCGACCAACTATGGCTACACCTTC. Full variable domain (missing parts from reference TRBV29-1 and TRBJ1-2): SAVISQKPSRDICQRGTSLTIQCQVDSQVTMMFWYRQQPGQSLTLIATANQGSEATYESGFVIDKFPISRPNLTFSTLTVSNMSPEDSSIYLCSVEGPTNYGYTFGSGTRLTVV.

The V gene is TRBV19, the J gene TRBJ2-7, with TRBD2 identical over 7 bases. Per the germline V gene, CDR1 is LNHDA and CDR2 is SQIVND (reference sequence). Trimming took 7 bases from V and 5 from J; bases not matched to a gene: 17. The CDR3 extends over 16 amino acids. Here the CDR3 reads CASKDLLLGGTNEQYF. DNA for the CDR3: TGTGCCAGTAAAGATCTACTACTTGGGGGGACTAACGAGCAGTACTTC.

In the case of this clonotype: This may be a read error: a much more frequent sequence differs by one nucleotide. V and J are TRBV6-1 and TRBJ2-7; either TRBD1 or TRBD2 may fit D (5 bases each). The CDR3 consists of 14 residues. CDR1 and CDR2 from the germline V gene are MNHNS and SASEGT. V was clipped by 4 bases and J by 5 bases, with 15 bases between them. In DNA, the CDR3 is TGTGCCAGCAGTGCCCTCTGGGACGCACACGAGCAGTACTTC. This gives the protein CASSALWDAHEQYF.

V gene TRBV5-1 combines with J gene TRBJ1-1; 8 positions match TRBD1. With V trimmed by 3 bases and J by 6 bases, 7 bases remained unmatched. Germline CDR1 is SGHRS and CDR2 is YFSETQ. This CDR3 spans 14 amino acids. This CDR3 is CASSSRGRAAEAFF. The CDR3 bases are TGCGCCAGCAGCTCCAGGGGGCGGGCGGCTGAAGCTTTCTTT.

V is TRBV5-1 and J is TRBJ1-1, with 7 bases matching TRBD1. This CDR3 spans 14 amino acids. V shed 0 bases, J shed 3 bases, and the junction held 2 bases outside the gene matches. Per germline, CDR1 SGHRS and CDR2 YFSETQ. CDR3 loop: CASSLAGGDTEAFF. The DNA for the CDR3 is TGCGCCAGCAGCTTGGCAGGGGGAGACACTGAAGCTTTCTTT.

This clonotype was observed a single time. At one boundary the junction diverges from the germline segment, which might be a read error. V and J are TRBV12-3 or TRBV12-4 and TRBJ2-5, with 11 bases fitting TRBD1. There are 15 residues in the CDR3. CDR3 region: CASSWDRGETDTQHF. CDR3 coding DNA: TGTGCCAGCAGTTGGGACAGGGGGGAGACAGATACGCAGCACTTC.

This clonotype was picked up one time. The chain recombines TRBV15 with TRBJ2-3, with a tentative D call TRBD1 (6 bases). There are 15 residues in the CDR3. Between the trimmed V and J ends, which lost 5 bases and 2 bases, there was a span of 14 bases. The germline gives CDR1 LNHNV, CDR2 YYDKDF (reference sequence). As DNA, the CDR3 is TGTGCCACCAGCCCCCGGACAGCGGACACAGATACGCAGTATTTT. As protein: CATSPRTADTDTQYF.

The V call is TRBV10-3, the J call TRBJ1-1; 8 bases match TRBD1. Looked up from germline, CDR1 is ENHRY and CDR2 is SYGVKD. There are 16 residues in the CDR3. The V gene end was trimmed by 6 bases and the J gene end by 1 base; junction bases not matched to a gene: 10. Here the CDR3 reads CAISGTGRAWNTEAFF. The CDR3 DNA reads TGTGCCATCAGCGGGACAGGCCGGGCATGGAACACTGAAGCTTTCTTT.

The gene calls are TRBV19 and TRBJ2-7; D possibly uses TRBD1 or TRBD2 (5 bases each). Germline CDR1 is LNHDA and CDR2 is SQIVND (reference sequence). The CDR3 length is 14 residues. The V gene lost 10 bases and the J gene lost 2 bases, with 18 bases spanning the gap. CDR3: CATKGRDPPYEQYF. In DNA form, the CDR3 reads TGTGCCACTAAGGGCCGGGACCCTCCCTACGAGCAGTACTTC.

The chain carries TRBV7-9 and TRBJ2-5; the D gene could be TRBD1 or TRBD2 (8 bases each). CDR1 is SEHNR and CDR2 is FQNEAQ in the germline V gene (reference sequence). Trimming removed 1 base at V and 7 bases at J, with 16 bases between. The CDR3 sequence is 15 residues long. The CDR3 sequence: CASSLGQGAGGTQYF. The DNA for the CDR3 is TGTGCCAGCAGCTTAGGCCAGGGGGCGGGAGGGACCCAGTACTTC. Based on the CDR3 plus reference TRBV7-9 and TRBJ2-5, the full variable domain is DTGVSQNPRHKITKRGQNVTFRCDPISEHNRLYWYRQTLGQGPEFLTYFQNEAQLEKSRLLSDRFSAERPKGSFSTLEIQRTEQGDSAMYLCASSLGQGAGGTQYFGPGTRLLVL.

This clonotype was seen many times. The rearrangement links TRBV6-2 or TRBV6-3 to TRBJ2-1; perhaps D is TRBD1 or TRBD2 (6 bases each). The V and J ends lost 2 bases and 7 bases respectively, with 15 bases between them. The germline CDR1 and CDR2 sequences are MNHEY and SVGEGT. This CDR3 is 15 amino acids long. This CDR3 is CASSYLGGMKNEQFF. The CDR3 bases are TGTGCCAGCAGTTACCTAGGGGGGATGAAGAATGAGCAGTTCTTC.

This clonotype appeared once. The chain is built from TRBV5-1 and TRBJ2-3; 13 bases map to TRBD2. Germline V CDR1 and CDR2: SGHRS, YFSETQ. V trimming: 4 bases; J trimming: 3 bases; junction bases outside the gene matches: 5. The CDR3 covers 16 residues. The CDR3, as DNA: TGCGCCAGCAGCAAGAAACTAGCGGGAGGGACAGATACGCAGTATTTT. Translation gives CASSKKLAGGTDTQYF.

This chain uses TRBV20-1 with TRBJ1-5; D is undetermined. Germline CDR1 and CDR2: DFQATT and SNEGSKA (reference sequence). The CDR3 runs 11 residues. Trimming shortened V by 3 bases and J by 2 bases, and 2 bases separated the two germline ends. For the CDR3, the DNA is TGCAGTGCTAGCGGCAATCAGCCCCAGCATTTT. Translated, it gives CSASGNQPQHF.

This clonotype was seen only a few times. The gene calls are TRBV5-1 and TRBJ1-6; no clear D. Trimming took off 0 bases at V and 7 bases at J, with 5 bases between the two ends. This CDR3 comprises 13 residues. Germline V CDR1 and CDR2: SGHRS, YFSETQ. The CDR3 sequence: CASSLDPNSPLHF. The CDR3 bases are TGCGCCAGCAGCTTGGATCCGAATTCACCCCTCCACTTT.

This chain connects TRBV5-1 to TRBJ2-7; 7 positions match TRBD1. J was trimmed by 2 bases and V by 4 bases; bases with no gene match: 9. The CDR3 contains 15 residues. Germline loops: CDR1 SGHRS, CDR2 YFSETQ. The CDR3 bases are TGCGCCAGCAGCCCGGACGGGACAGCTACCTACGAGCAGTACTTC. It translates to CASSPDGTATYEQYF.

The sample holds many counts of this clonotype. The chain joins TRBV4-2 to TRBJ2-3; D may correspond to TRBD1 or TRBD2 (5 bases each). Deletions cut 0 bases from V and 3 bases from J, with 10 bases between. In germline, CDR1 is LGHNA, CDR2 YNFKEQ. The length of the CDR3 is 15 residues. As DNA, the CDR3 is TGTGCCAGCAGCCAAGATAACGGGGCGACAGATACGCAGTATTTT. Protein product: CASSQDNGATDTQYF.

The chain employs TRBV20-1 and TRBJ2-7; tentatively, D is TRBD1 (6 bases). Germline V gene data show CDR1 as DFQATT and CDR2 as SNEGSKA (reference sequence). The CDR3 is 12 residues long. V lost 6 bases to trimming and J lost 7 bases, with 16 bases between them. The DNA of the CDR3 is TGCAGTGCCCGTTCCACCGGGACAGAGCAGTACTTC. Its protein product is CSARSTGTEQYF.

This clonotype was recorded a few times. This chain links TRBV7-9 with TRBJ2-3; unclear D gene. V was trimmed by 3 bases and J by 6 bases, leaving 1 base between them. Germline V gives CDR1 SEHNR, CDR2 FQNEAQ (reference sequence). This CDR3 comprises 10 residues. The CDR3 sequence: CASSLDTQYF. CDR3 DNA: TGTGCCAGCAGCTTGGATACGCAGTATTTT.

The rearrangement uses TRBV5-6 and TRBJ1-2; D is unresolved. The CDR3 contains 12 residues. V was clipped by 0 bases and J by 8 bases, with 8 bases between them. Germline V lookup: CDR1 SGHDT, CDR2 YYEEEE. The CDR3 spells CASSLDDRGYTF. The CDR3 DNA is TGTGCCAGCAGCTTGGATGATAGGGGCTACACCTTC.

This chain uses TRBV5-8 with TRBJ2-6, with TRBD1 identical over 7 bases. Germline values: CDR1 SGHTS, CDR2 YDEGEE. This CDR3 has 15 amino acids. The trim removed 8 bases at V and 1 base at J, leaving 6 bases unmatched. Written as DNA, the CDR3 is TGTGCCAGTACAGGGGCCTTTTCTGGGGCCAACGTCCTGACTTTC. Translation gives CASTGAFSGANVLTF.

This chain uses TRBV12-3 or TRBV12-4 with TRBJ2-3; 7 nucleotides line up with TRBD1. The CDR3 runs 15 residues. With 6 bases clipped from V and 0 bases from J, the junction kept 6 bases outside the gene matches. The CDR3 sequence: CASRLGQTSTDTQYF. CDR3 sequence (DNA): TGTGCCAGCAGATTGGGACAGACTAGCACAGATACGCAGTATTTT.

V gene TRBV5-1 combines with J gene TRBJ2-7; D not resolved. Per the germline V gene, CDR1 is SGHRS and CDR2 is YFSETQ. The CDR3 is made up of 12 amino acids. V dropped 5 bases and J dropped 2 bases, with 8 bases sitting between them. In DNA form, the CDR3 reads TGCGCCAGCAGAGGAGTTACCTACGAGCAGTACTTC. It encodes CASRGVTYEQYF.

This clonotype appeared a single time. V gene TRBV7-2 combines with J gene TRBJ2-3, with D tentatively TRBD2 (8 bases). From germline, CDR1 is SGHTA and CDR2 FQGNSA. Trimming took off 7 bases at V and 6 bases at J, with 20 bases between the two ends. This CDR3 is 15 amino acids long. The CDR3 bases are TGTGCCAGCACCCCACGGGGGGGACAGAGCGATACGCAGTATTTT. Translating it yields CASTPRGGQSDTQYF.

The CDR3 region has the DNA TGTGCCAGCAGCTTAGTGAGGCCTACAGATACGCAGTATTTT. Translated: CASSLVRPTDTQYF. J is TRBJ2-3 and V is TRBV7-2, with unresolved D. The CDR3 is made up of 14 amino acids. Germline V gene sequence: CDR1 SGHTA, CDR2 FQGNSA. Trimming left V 1 base short and J 3 bases short, with 8 bases between. Full variable domain (rest looked up from reference TRBV7-2 and TRBJ2-3): GAGVSQSPSNKVTEKGKDVELRCDPISGHTALYWYRQSLGQGLEFLIYFQGNSAPDKSGLPSDRFSAERTGGSVSTLTIQRTQQEDSAVYLCASSLVRPTDTQYFGPGTRLTVL.

This clonotype turned up a few times. J is TRBJ1-6 and V is TRBV20-1; D remains ambiguous. Per germline, CDR1 DFQATT and CDR2 SNEGSKA (reference sequence). The CDR3 is 12 residues long. The V and J ends lost 3 bases and 14 bases respectively, with 14 bases between them. The CDR3 DNA is TGCAGTGCTAGTAGGGATTCATCAACCCTCCACTTT. Protein: CSASRDSSTLHF.

Turning to this clonotype: Just one base apart from a much larger clone, this may be a read error. V is TRBV27 and J is TRBJ2-5, with D perhaps TRBD2 (7 bases). Germline CDR1 MNHEY, CDR2 SMNVEV (reference sequence). Trimming removed 5 bases at V and 4 bases at J, with 20 bases between. CDR3 length: 16 amino acids. The CDR3 sequence: CASSPGTGGLGETQYF. DNA for the CDR3: TGTGCCAGCAGTCCCGGGACCGGGGGGCTGGGAGAGACCCAGTACTTC.